The 17 T cell receptor beta chains below come from one sample, sequenced in a study of glioma-infiltrating T cells after dendritic cell vaccination. Only in-frame clones appear in the TCRdb table, and some are missing; sequencing was by immunoSEQ multiplex PCR. This sample has roughly 70,000 clones, with over 75% found just once. The sequences come from blood, collected before dendritic cell vaccination. The receptors were gathered from a human donor with glioblastoma.

The chain employs TRBV7-2 and TRBJ2-1, with D maybe TRBD2 (6 bases). V lost 4 bases and J 7 bases, leaving 14 bases between the germline ends. The CDR3 totals 14 residues. The germline gives CDR1 SGHTA, CDR2 FQGNSA. DNA of the CDR3: TGTGCCAGCAGCTCCCGAGGGAGGAGAAATGAGCAGTTCTTC. It codes for CASSSRGRRNEQFF. The whole variable domain, filled in from reference TRBV7-2 and TRBJ2-1, reads GAGVSQSPSNKVTEKGKDVELRCDPISGHTALYWYRQSLGQGLEFLIYFQGNSAPDKSGLPSDRFSAERTGGSVSTLTIQRTQQEDSAVYLCASSSRGRRNEQFFGPGTRLTVL.

The chain carries TRBV6-1 and TRBJ1-2; D is uncertain. V was shortened by 4 bases and J by 8 bases, with 8 bases between the two germline ends. The germline V gene encodes CDR1 MNHNS and CDR2 SASEGT. The CDR3 sequence is 11 residues long. The CDR3 spells CASSATRGYTF. The CDR3 nucleotides are TGTGCCAGCAGTGCCACCCGGGGCTACACCTTC.

The rearrangement uses TRBV7-6 and TRBJ2-2, with D maybe TRBD2 (5 bases). Germline CDR1 reads SGHVS; CDR2 reads FNYEAQ. The V end lost 2 bases, the J end lost 4 bases, and 20 bases lay between the germline ends. This CDR3 spans 18 amino acids. As DNA, the CDR3 is TGTGCCAGCAGCTTACCCTCCCTTCGCCAGCGGCCCACCGGGGAGCTGTTTTTT. Amino acids: CASSLPSLRQRPTGELFF.

The J gene is TRBJ1-4, the V gene TRBV5-1, with 8 nucleotides matching TRBD1. This CDR3 has 15 amino acids. The V segment lost 1 base and the J segment 7 bases; nucleotides outside the gene matches: 6. The germline CDR1 and CDR2 sequences are SGHRS and YFSETQ. Here the CDR3 DNA reads TGCGCCAGCAGCTTGAGGCAGGGGGCGCGTGAAAAACTGTTTTTT. Amino acid sequence: CASSLRQGAREKLFF.

This chain joins TRBV6-4 and TRBJ2-2, with no clear D. CDR3 size: 16 residues. The V gene's germline CDR1 is MRHNA and CDR2 SNTAGT. Trimming removed 4 bases at V and 0 bases at J, with 12 bases between. CDR3 coding DNA: TGTGCCAGCAGTGCAAGTGAACGGGCGAACACCGGGGAGCTGTTTTTT. Protein: CASSASERANTGELFF.

The V call is TRBV4-1, the J call TRBJ1-3; D not certain. V lost 1 base, J lost 7 bases, and 17 bases lay in between. Germline loops: CDR1 MGHRA, CDR2 YSYEKL. This CDR3 region has 16 residues. CDR3 in amino acids: CASSQVTPPFRNTIYF. CDR3 nucleotides: TGCGCCAGCAGCCAAGTCACTCCCCCCTTCCGGAACACCATATATTTT.

This clone was counted once. This chain links TRBV5-4 with TRBJ1-1; a possible D gene is TRBD1 (6 bases). Germline V gene sequence: CDR1 SGHNT, CDR2 YYREEE (reference sequence). V lost 4 bases, J lost 4 bases, and 17 bases lay in between. This CDR3 has 15 amino acids. Here the CDR3 DNA reads TGTGCCAGCAGCGTTCCAGGGGCCGTTGGCACTGAAGCTTTCTTT. This encodes CASSVPGAVGTEAFF.

The chain couples TRBV6-5 to TRBJ1-5, with 8 bases fitting TRBD1. The CDR3 length is 14 residues. CDR1 and CDR2 from the germline V gene are MNHEY and SVGAGI. Losses at the gene ends were 2 bases for V and 7 bases for J; bases not matched to a gene: 4. For the CDR3, the DNA is TGTGCCAGCAGTTACGGACAGGGAGGACAGCCCCAGCATTTT. Translating gives CASSYGQGGQPQHF.

The chain couples TRBV18 to TRBJ1-6, with a tentative D call TRBD1 (5 bases). The germline V gene has CDR1 KGHSH and CDR2 LQKENI. V was clipped by 2 bases and J by 7 bases, with 12 bases between them. This CDR3 contains 15 residues. The chain's CDR3 is CASSPGAPGNSPLHF. The DNA of the CDR3 is TGTGCCAGCTCACCAGGGGCGCCAGGGAATTCACCCCTCCACTTT.

For the CDR3, the DNA is TGTGCCAGCAGCTTGGAGGGCCCAAGGTACGAGCAGTACTTC. Amino acid sequence: CASSLEGPRYEQYF. The chain has TRBV7-2 and TRBJ2-7, with D possibly matching TRBD2 (6 bases). Germline loops: CDR1 SGHTA, CDR2 FQGNSA. The CDR3 covers 14 residues. The V end was cut by 3 bases, the J end by 4 bases, with 13 bases between.

The V call is TRBV11-3, the J call TRBJ2-1; D perhaps matches TRBD2 (5 bases). V was shortened by 7 bases and J by 0 bases, with 10 bases between the two germline ends. The CDR3 consists of 14 residues. From germline, CDR1 is SGHNT and CDR2 YENEEA. The DNA of the CDR3 is TGTGCCAGCAAGGCGGGTAGCTCCTACAATGAGCAGTTCTTC. Translation: CASKAGSSYNEQFF. Looking up the rest from reference TRBV11-3 and TRBJ2-1 gives the full variable domain: EAGVVQSPRYKIIEKKQPVAFWCNPISGHNTLYWYLQNLGQGPELLIRYENEEAVDDSQLPKDRFSAERLKGVDSTLKIQPAELGDSAVYLCASKAGSSYNEQFFGPGTRLTVL.

This chain joins TRBV7-9 and TRBJ1-2; weak D call: TRBD1 (6 bases). Trimming removed 5 bases from V and 10 bases from J, with 20 bases in between. The CDR3 loop spans 14 amino acids. Germline CDR1 is SEHNR and CDR2 is FQNEAQ (reference sequence). CDR3 region: CASSALRQDRDYTF. The CDR3 nucleotides read TGTGCCAGCAGCGCCCTGAGACAGGATCGGGACTACACCTTC. The full variable domain, completed using reference TRBV7-9 and TRBJ1-2, is DTGVSQNPRHKITKRGQNVTFRCDPISEHNRLYWYRQTLGQGPEFLTYFQNEAQLEKSRLLSDRFSAERPKGSFSTLEIQRTEQGDSAMYLCASSALRQDRDYTFGSGTRLTVV.

In its sample, this clone was seen once. V and J are TRBV5-8 and TRBJ1-4; D might be TRBD1 (5 bases). There are 16 residues in the CDR3. Germline CDR1 and CDR2: SGHTS and YDEGEE. V shed 4 bases and J shed 0 bases, with 13 bases lying between them. The CDR3 loop reads CASSPGHKATNEKLFF. The DNA of the CDR3 is TGTGCCAGCAGCCCAGGACACAAAGCAACTAATGAAAAACTGTTTTTT. The full variable domain, with the rest looked up from reference TRBV5-8 and TRBJ1-4, is EAGVTQSPTHLIKTRGQQATLRCSPISGHTSVYWYQQALGLGLQFLLWYDEGEERNRGNFPPRFSGRQFPNYSSELNVNALELEDSALYLCASSPGHKATNEKLFFGSGTQLSVL.

This clone has only a few counts. The chain has TRBV2 and TRBJ1-2, with a tentative D call TRBD1 (5 bases). The CDR3 contains 14 residues. CDR1 is SNHLY, CDR2 FYNNEI, per germline. V gave up 7 bases and J gave up 0 bases, with 12 bases separating them. DNA for the CDR3: TGTGCCAGCATGGGGGAGGCCACTAACTATGGCTACACCTTC. Translation: CASMGEATNYGYTF.

This clone came up many times. CDR3 residues: CASSRDTRYEQYF. The CDR3 coding sequence is TGTGCCAGCAGCCGGGACACCCGCTACGAGCAGTACTTC. This sequence joins TRBV11-2 and TRBJ2-7, with D perhaps TRBD1 (6 bases). V lost 5 bases and J lost 3, with 11 bases in between. The CDR3 extends over 13 amino acids. CDR1 is SGHAT and CDR2 is FQNNGV in the germline V gene.

The chain employs TRBV9 and TRBJ2-1, with 10 bases fitting TRBD2. V was pared by 0 bases and J by 4 bases, with 10 bases of the junction left unmatched. The CDR3 runs to 18 residues. CDR1 is SGDLS, CDR2 YYNGEE, per germline. The CDR3 DNA reads TGTGCCAGCAGCGTAGCTTTGAGCGGGAGGGCCCAGTACAATGAGCAGTTCTTC. This encodes CASSVALSGRAQYNEQFF.

This chain connects TRBV5-5 to TRBJ2-5, with D possibly TRBD1 on 5 matching bases. TRBJ2-7 matches the DNA end more closely, so the J call is doubtful. CDR1 is SGHKS and CDR2 is YYEKEE in the germline V gene (reference sequence). The CDR3 has 14 residues. CDR3 coding DNA: TGTGCCAGCAGCTTGGGACAGATATCCTACGAGCAGTACTTC. Its protein is CASSLGQISYEQYF.